This note documents a single T cell receptor (beta chain) sequence. Per the study methods: Reference gene primer amplification yielded estimated nucleated cell counts. Measured with immunoSEQ multiplex PCR; TCRdb has only the in-frame clones, and not every one. V, J and clone size reflect that table, while D and trimming were determined from the DNA. The table shows roughly 70,000 clones, with about 88% occurring only once. Patients from Seattle were sampled longitudinally, starting during active infection. These data come from a study of blood T cell repertoires in COVID-19. About the research overall: T cells, B-cell-depleted T cells, or PBMCs supplied cDNA or gDNA.

J was trimmed by 5 bases and V by 5 bases; bases with no gene match: 13. Germline V gene lookup returns CDR1 MDHEN and CDR2 SYDVKM. The CDR3 sequence is 17 residues long. This rearrangement joins TRBV28 to TRBJ1-4; 8 bases match TRBD1. The sequence was collected from a man older than 75 with COVID-19, enrolled during active disease. Sequenced: peripheral blood. This CDR3 reads CASSPRTGRVGNEKLFF. The CDR3 DNA reads as TGTGCCAGCAGTCCACGGACAGGGCGGGTCGGGAATGAAAAACTGTTTTTT.